Shown below are 22 T cell receptor beta chains from a single sample sequenced in a study of T cell responses to AZD1222 COVID-19 vaccine (dated by TCRdb to about 2021). The library relied on the immunoSEQ multiplex PCR assay. TCRdb took this table from immuneACCESS and kept in-frame rearrangements with V and J called. Such tables lack part of the clones; where checked against another copy, unresolved V genes explain under half of the gap, and the rest is unexplained. Recorded for this sample are 100,000 or so clones; about 93% of them occurred a single time. Around a tenth of the sample comes from the top ten. The time point label, read with the paper, signifies: about 28 days (+/-7) after the second vaccine dose. Sequenced material: peripheral blood, taken 28 days after the second AZD1222 dose. Receptors were obtained from an adult who received the AZD1222 COVID-19 vaccine.

This sequence joins TRBV27 and TRBJ1-2; 9 bases map to TRBD1. The V gene's germline CDR1 is MNHEY and CDR2 SMNVEV (reference sequence). The V segment lost 5 bases and the J segment 1 base; nucleotides outside the gene matches: 8. The length of the CDR3 is 16 residues. The CDR3 sequence: CASSANPGQGNYGYTF. CDR3 sequence (DNA): TGTGCCAGCAGTGCAAACCCGGGACAGGGTAACTATGGCTACACCTTC.

The J gene is TRBJ1-5, the V gene TRBV2; D may be TRBD1 (5 bases). This CDR3 is 17 amino acids long. Germline V gene lookup returns CDR1 SNHLY and CDR2 FYNNEI. Trimming removed 0 bases at V and 6 bases at J, with 18 bases between. CDR3 in DNA: TGTGCCAGCAGTGAAGCGCTTCAGGGATCGTACGTTCAGCCCCAGCATTTT. Translated, it gives CASSEALQGSYVQPQHF.

This chain links TRBV6-5 with TRBJ1-4; possible D gene TRBD1, 5 bases. CDR1 is MNHEY and CDR2 is SVGAGI in the germline V gene. V dropped 5 bases and J dropped 7 bases, with 17 bases sitting between them. The CDR3 has 15 amino acids. CDR3 sequence reads: CASSPVPGLGEKLFF. The DNA for the CDR3 is TGTGCCAGCAGTCCTGTCCCGGGACTAGGTGAAAAACTGTTTTTT.

The chain couples TRBV18 to TRBJ1-4; no clear D. Trimming left V 3 bases short and J 6 bases short, with 5 bases between. CDR1 is KGHSH, CDR2 LQKENI, per germline. The CDR3 sequence is 12 residues long. The CDR3 DNA reads TGTGCCAGCTCACCTACAGATGAAAAACTGTTTTTT. It yields the protein CASSPTDEKLFF.

The chain recombines TRBV11-2 with TRBJ1-1, with D uncertain. From germline, CDR1 is SGHAT and CDR2 FQNNGV. CDR3 size: 15 residues. Trimming shortened V by 8 bases and J by 4 bases, and 20 bases separated the two germline ends. This chain's CDR3 is CASHSRVGLGTEAFF. CDR3 DNA: TGTGCCAGCCACAGTAGGGTGGGTTTGGGCACTGAAGCTTTCTTT.

The chain recombines TRBV7-9 with TRBJ1-1; D is ambiguous. The length of the CDR3 is 12 residues. The germline CDR1 and CDR2 sequences are SEHNR and FQNEAQ (reference sequence). V lost 2 bases, J lost 5 bases, and 6 bases lay in between. In nucleotides, the CDR3 is TGTGCCAGCAGCTTATCCCTTACTGAAGCTTTCTTT. Amino acids: CASSLSLTEAFF.

The chain links TRBV18 to TRBJ2-7; D remains ambiguous. The CDR3 runs to 11 residues. V lost 7 bases to trimming and J lost 2 bases, with 6 bases between them. Germline V gene lookup returns CDR1 KGHSH and CDR2 LQKENI. In DNA form, the CDR3 reads TGTGCCAGCTATGGTCCCTACGAGCAGTACTTC. Its protein product is CASYGPYEQYF.

This chain joins TRBV15 and TRBJ2-7; D is perhaps TRBD2 (6 bases). Germline CDR1 is LNHNV and CDR2 is YYDKDF (reference sequence). The CDR3 consists of 15 residues. V lost 3 bases to trimming and J lost 2 bases, with 14 bases between them. CDR3 loop: CATSSGRGFTYEQYF. The CDR3, as DNA: TGTGCCACCAGCAGTGGGCGGGGATTCACCTACGAGCAGTACTTC.

The rearrangement uses TRBV5-1 and TRBJ2-7, with TRBD2 matching 7 bases. V lost 2 bases to trimming and J lost 2 bases; unmatched junction nucleotides: 13. This CDR3 region has 17 residues. The V gene's germline CDR1 is SGHRS and CDR2 YFSETQ. The CDR3 loop reads CASSLLGGATAPYEQYF. As DNA, the CDR3 is TGCGCCAGCAGCTTATTGGGAGGGGCCACGGCGCCCTACGAGCAGTACTTC.

This CDR3 reads CASRPGTAYNSPLHF. Written as DNA, the CDR3 is TGTGCCAGCAGACCTGGGACAGCTTATAATTCACCCCTCCACTTT. The chain carries TRBV6-5 and TRBJ1-6; 7 positions match TRBD1. CDR1 and CDR2 from the germline V gene are MNHEY and SVGAGI. The V segment lost 6 bases and the J segment 4 bases; nucleotides outside the gene matches: 6. CDR3 size: 15 residues.

This clone occurred a few times. J is TRBJ2-1 and V is TRBV21-1; TRBD1, as called in the table, went unchecked against the DNA. TRBV21-1 is a documented pseudogene. CDR3 length equals 13 residues. DNA of the CDR3: TGTGCCAGCAGCGGACAGGGGCACAATGAGCAGTTCTTC. Translation gives CASSGQGHNEQFF.

The V and J genes are TRBV28 and TRBJ2-7, with D maybe TRBD1 (5 bases). The CDR3 consists of 13 residues. In germline, CDR1 is MDHEN, CDR2 SYDVKM. The V and J ends lost 7 bases and 0 bases respectively, with 10 bases between them. The CDR3 loop is CASKGPPSYEQYF. DNA of the CDR3: TGTGCCAGCAAGGGGCCCCCCTCCTACGAGCAGTACTTC.

This rearrangement joins TRBV28 to TRBJ2-7, with 12 nucleotides matching TRBD2. The germline V gene encodes CDR1 MDHEN and CDR2 SYDVKM. With V trimmed by 6 bases and J by 7 bases, 7 bases remained unmatched. The CDR3 is 14 amino acids. The CDR3 DNA sequence: TGTGCCAGCAGCCGGACTAGCGGGACGGGTGAGCAGTACTTC. Translation gives CASSRTSGTGEQYF.

The chain combines TRBV6-1 with TRBJ1-1; D not certain. Trimming cost V 1 base and J 1 base, with 4 bases left between them. The CDR3 contains 13 residues. Looked up from germline, CDR1 is MNHNS and CDR2 is SASEGT. CDR3 in DNA: TGTGCCAGCAGTGAAGTACCGAACACTGAAGCTTTCTTT. This translates into CASSEVPNTEAFF.

This clone has only a few counts. This sequence joins TRBV30 and TRBJ2-1; 14 nucleotides align to TRBD2. The CDR3 length is 16 residues. Looked up from germline, CDR1 is GTSNPN and CDR2 is SVGIG (reference sequence). The V gene end was trimmed by 0 bases and the J gene end by 9 bases; junction bases not matched to a gene: 7. The CDR3 protein is CAWSVRGLAGVTEQFF. Here the CDR3 DNA reads TGTGCCTGGAGTGTACGGGGACTAGCGGGAGTCACTGAGCAGTTCTTC. Using reference TRBV30 and TRBJ2-1 for the parts outside the CDR3, the full variable domain is SQTIHQWPATLVQPVGSPLSLECTVEGTSNPNLYWYRQAAGRGLQLLFYSVGIGQISSEVPQNLSASRPQDRQFILSSKKLLLSDSGFYLCAWSVRGLAGVTEQFFGPGTRLTVL.

In DNA form, the CDR3 reads TGTGCCAGCAGCTTGGTCAATGAGCAGTTCTTC. Translating gives CASSLVNEQFF. V is TRBV7-9 and J is TRBJ2-1; D is unresolved. The V end was cut by 3 bases, the J end by 6 bases, with 3 bases between. The germline V gene encodes CDR1 SEHNR and CDR2 FQNEAQ (reference sequence). The CDR3 runs to 11 residues.

This chain uses TRBV19 with TRBJ2-7; no definite D call. The germline V gene has CDR1 LNHDA and CDR2 SQIVND (reference sequence). Trimming removed 3 bases from V and 0 bases from J, with 9 bases in between. This CDR3 spans 14 amino acids. The CDR3 region has the DNA TGTGCCAGTAGTATGCAGACAAGCTCCTACGAGCAGTACTTC. This codes for CASSMQTSSYEQYF. The variable domain in full, with the rest retrieved from reference TRBV19 and TRBJ2-7, is DGGITQSPKYLFRKEGQNVTLSCEQNLNHDAMYWYRQDPGQGLRLIYYSQIVNDFQKGDIAEGYSVSREKKESFPLTVTSAQKNPTAFYLCASSMQTSSYEQYFGPGTRLTVT.

V usage is TRBV27 and J usage is TRBJ2-7; possibly TRBD1 or TRBD2 for D (5 bases each). The V gene lost 8 bases and the J gene lost 3 bases, with 23 bases spanning the gap. This CDR3 contains 16 residues. Germline values: CDR1 MNHEY, CDR2 SMNVEV (reference sequence). CDR3 nucleotides: TGTGCCAGCGACGCGCCCGGGACGGCCTTCTACTACGAGCAGTACTTC. Amino acids: CASDAPGTAFYYEQYF.

This clone was detected only a few times. The V gene is TRBV29-1, the J gene TRBJ1-1; maybe TRBD1 (5 bases). The germline V gene encodes CDR1 SQVTM and CDR2 ANQGSEA. The V gene lost 8 bases and the J gene lost 0 bases, with 16 bases spanning the gap. The CDR3 runs to 14 residues. The CDR3 reads CSFRDLALNTEAFF. The CDR3 bases are TGCAGCTTCCGGGACTTGGCCCTGAACACTGAAGCTTTCTTT.

The chain links TRBV18 to TRBJ1-1; no clear D. The ends were cut back, 2 bases at V and 3 bases at J, with 7 bases in the middle. This CDR3 region has 13 residues. Per germline, CDR1 KGHSH and CDR2 LQKENI. The CDR3 DNA reads TGTGCCAGCTCACCAATAGGTGACACTGAAGCTTTCTTT. Residues: CASSPIGDTEAFF.

The chain combines TRBV5-4 with TRBJ1-1; D gene unclear. With 1 base removed from V and 8 bases from J, the gap between germline ends came to 12 bases. The CDR3 covers 13 residues. Per germline, CDR1 SGHNT and CDR2 YYREEE (reference sequence). DNA for the CDR3: TGTGCCAGCAGCTTGCTATACGGCAGAGAAGCTTTCTTT. It yields the protein CASSLLYGREAFF. The full variable domain, its missing parts supplied by reference TRBV5-4 and TRBJ1-1, is ETGVTQSPTHLIKTRGQQVTLRCSSQSGHNTVSWYQQALGQGPQFIFQYYREEENGRGNFPPRFSGLQFPNYSSELNVNALELDDSALYLCASSLLYGREAFFGQGTRLTVV.

This clone appeared a single time. The chain uses TRBV12-3 or TRBV12-4 and TRBJ1-5; no reliable D call. The ends were cut back, 3 bases at V and 6 bases at J, with 9 bases in the middle. The CDR3 totals 13 residues. Here the CDR3 reads CASSFSLGQPQHF. In DNA, the CDR3 is TGTGCCAGCAGTTTCTCCCTGGGTCAGCCCCAGCATTTT.